The 3 T cell receptor beta chains reported below all come from one sample, sequenced in a study of regulatory T cells in long-lasting Graves disease. As to time point: newly diagnosed GD, antithyroid drugs for less than 3 months. The authors made the TCR library using RNA they extracted from PBMCs. In building TCR beta libraries, iRepertoire HTBI primers were used together with Arm-PCR of CDR3 regions. TCRdb passed the multiplex PCR reads through MiXCR, listing each CDR3 protein once. The table has 350,000 to 500,000 distinct CDR3 sequences, roughly 15% seen once. These data also formed part of another study, on T cells in Graves' hyperthyroidism and ophthalmopathy.

Sample: peripheral blood mononuclear cells (PBMCs), taken at new diagnosis, from a patient treated with antithyroid drugs. The receptors derive from a woman aged 25 to 45 with Graves disease.

This clonotype was seen ten or more times. V and J are TRBV28 and TRBJ2-2; 7 bases are shared with TRBD2. The CDR3 is made up of 12 amino acids. Trimming cost V 5 bases and J 9 bases; bases outside gene matches: 3. Germline values: CDR1 MDHEN, CDR2 SYDVKM. The CDR3 reads CASSAGVRELFF. CDR3 DNA: TGTGCCAGCAGTGCGGGGGTCAGGGAGCTGTTTTTT.

On this clonotype itself: This may stem from a read error, because a much larger clone lies one nucleotide away. The rearrangement joins TRBV6-5 to TRBJ2-3; the match to TRBD2 covers 10 bases. The CDR3 is 15 residues long. Germline-derived CDR1 and CDR2 are MNHEY and SVGAGI. V was pared by 2 bases and J by 5 bases, with 4 bases of the junction left unmatched. The DNA of the CDR3 is TGTGCCAGCAGTTACAGCGGGAGGGCCGGAGATACGCAGTATTTT. It codes for CASSYSGRAGDTQYF.

This clonotype was counted a few times. The V call is TRBV18, the J call TRBJ2-3; no clear D. CDR3 size: 13 residues. The germline CDR1 and CDR2 sequences are KGHSH and LQKENI. The V gene lost 4 bases and the J gene lost 6 bases, with 11 bases spanning the gap. The CDR3 DNA reads TGTGCCAGCTCACTAGGTCCTATGGATACGCAGTATTTT. It codes for CASSLGPMDTQYF.